This TCR beta chain was retrieved from a study of cytomegalovirus exposure and HLA in healthy donors. Study in general: Earlier work reported approximately 110 million unique TCR beta sequences from about 180 million T cells.

The V end lost 2 bases, the J end lost 3 bases, and 11 bases lay between the germline ends. CDR3 size: 14 residues. The germline gives CDR1 SGDLS, CDR2 YYNGEE. This clone is a singleton in its sample. The antigen remains undetermined. PCR was performed using 60 Vbeta and 13 Jbeta primers. Measured with immunoSEQ multiplex PCR; TCRdb has only the in-frame clones, and not every one. The data hold about 82,000 clones, with just under 90% observed a single time. Whole-study findings and limits: The study designated roughly 160 TCR beta chains cytomegalovirus-associated. Within an earlier analysis, most TCR beta V segments proved productive either about 90% or about 30% of the time. As a later analysis showed, a missense DCLRE1C variant was linked to trimming of TCR beta V- and J-genes.

Material: PBMCs. The clonotype originates from a man between 18 and 35 years old in good health and CMV-seronegative. The chain combines TRBV9 with TRBJ2-5; the D gene is possibly TRBD1 (5 bases). CDR3 in amino acids: CASSVNGREETQYF. Here the CDR3 DNA reads TGTGCCAGCAGCGTTAACGGCAGGGAAGAGACCCAGTACTTC.